These T cell receptor beta chains were read from a single sample in a study of T cells in Graves' hyperthyroidism and ophthalmopathy. A single record per CDR3 protein comes from TCRdb applying MiXCR to the multiplex PCR reads. Of a few hundred thousand distinct CDR3 sequences listed, roughly 14% are singletons. The sequenced sample was blood. The receptors were gathered from a woman in her twenties or thirties with Graves' hyperthyroidism. CDR3s include the opening cysteine and the closing phenylalanine or tryptophan. D genes are given only for firm matches. Clone size appears in some rows only: once, few, many, or a class for an expanded clone.

clone_size	v_call	j_call	d_call	cdr3_nt	cdr3_aa
many	TRBV2	TRBJ2-1	TRBD2	TGTGCCAGCAGTGAAAGGAGCGGGAGTCACAATGAGCAGTTCTTC	CASSERSGSHNEQFF
many	TRBV2	TRBJ2-7	TRBD1	TGTGCCAGCACCCTGACAGGGGGCTACGAGCAGTACTTC	CASTLTGGYEQYF
few	TRBV13	TRBJ2-2	NA	TGTGCCAGCAGCGCCCCGGGTTCCGGGGAGCTGTTTTTT	CASSAPGSGELFF
NA	TRBV4-2	TRBJ2-1	NA	TGTGCCAGCAGCCAAACACTAGCTGATGAGCAGTTCTTC	CASSQTLADEQFF
NA	TRBV11-2	TRBJ2-1	TRBD2	TGTGCCAGCAGCTTAGCGGGTTGGGACTACCAGATCAATGAGCAGTTCTTC	CASSLAGWDYQINEQFF
NA	TRBV19	TRBJ2-7	NA	TGTGCCAGTAGTATAAGTCTTGCGGCGGAGCAGTACTTC	CASSISLAAEQYF
many	TRBV29-1	TRBJ2-6	NA	TGCAGCGCCCTACAGGGTACAGGGGCCAACGTCCTGACTTTC	CSALQGTGANVLTF
few	TRBV6-1	TRBJ2-1	NA	TGTGCCAGCAGGCAGGATTACTACAATGAGCGGTTCTTC	CASRQDYYNERFF
NA	TRBV30	TRBJ2-1	NA	TGTGCCTGCTACGAATCCGGAGGCATCAATGAGCAGTTCTTC	CACYESGGINEQFF
few	TRBV19	TRBJ2-3	NA	TGTGCCAGTAGTTTTAGGACTCCCGGGCCAGATACGCAGTATTTT	CASSFRTPGPDTQYF
many	TRBV2	TRBJ2-7	NA	TGTGCCAGCTTACGCTTGCGGGTCAACTACGAGCAGTACTTC	CASLRLRVNYEQYF
NA	TRBV12-3/TRBV12-4	TRBJ2-3	TRBD2	TGTGCCAGCAGTTTAGCGGGGGGGGCTAGCGGGAGGACGTATTTT	CASSLAGGASGRTYF
many	TRBV30	TRBJ1-5	TRBD1	TGTGCCTGGAGTCTCGGACAGGGGAGAAATCAGCCCCAGCATTTT	CAWSLGQGRNQPQHF
many	TRBV3-1	TRBJ2-7	NA	TGTGCCAGCAGCTACGCCACGGGTCGGAGCTCCTACGAGCAGTACTTC	CASSYATGRSSYEQYF
many	TRBV15	TRBJ2-7	TRBD1	TGTGCCACCAGTGGTCCGTCGACAGGGGCCTACGAGCAGTACTTC	CATSGPSTGAYEQYF
NA	TRBV27	TRBJ2-2	NA	TGTGCCAACAGTGCCGCTAAGGAGGGCCCCGGCACCGGGGAGCTGTTTTTT	CANSAAKEGPGTGELFF
many	TRBV6-1	TRBJ1-1	TRBD1	TGTGCCAGCAAAGGACAGGGGGCCACTGAAGCTTTCTTT	CASKGQGATEAFF
NA	TRBV7-9	TRBJ2-5	TRBD2	TGTGCCAGCAGCCTTAGCGGGGCCCGAGAGACCCAGTACTTC	CASSLSGARETQYF
NA	TRBV27	TRBJ2-1	NA	TGTGCCAGCAGCCTCGTACAGGGATCCTACAATGAGCAGTTCTTC	CASSLVQGSYNEQFF
NA	TRBV9	TRBJ1-1	NA	TGTGCCAGCAGCTTCGCCCCGTCATCCGTGACTAGCACTGAAGCTTTCTTT	CASSFAPSSVTSTEAFF
many	TRBV7-2	TRBJ2-7	NA	TGTGCCAGCAGCTATGGGGCTTCCTACGAGCAGTACTTC	CASSYGASYEQYF
few	TRBV5-4	TRBJ2-7	NA	TGTGCCAGCAGCCATCCGGGACGGCCGTACGAGCAGTACTTC	CASSHPGRPYEQYF
many	TRBV7-9	TRBJ1-1	NA	TGTGCCTACACGGGGGGAGGAAACACTGAAGCTTTCTTT	CAYTGGGNTEAFF
many	TRBV18	TRBJ2-1	TRBD2	TGTGCCAGCTCAACTCGGACTAGCGGGAGCTACAATGAGCAGTTCTTC	CASSTRTSGSYNEQFF
few	TRBV3-1	TRBJ2-6	NA	TGTGCCAGCACCCCCGGTGGGGCCAACGTCCTGACTTTC	CASTPGGANVLTF
few	TRBV20-1	TRBJ2-2	TRBD2	TGCAGTGCGGAACTAGCGGGATTGGACACCGGGGAGCTGTTTTTT	CSAELAGLDTGELFF
many	TRBV3-1	TRBJ2-5	TRBD2	TGTGCCAGCAGCCAAGGGACTAGCGGGAGCATTGAGACCCAGTACTTC	CASSQGTSGSIETQYF
many	TRBV3-1	TRBJ2-1	TRBD2	TGTGCCAGCAGCCAAGATTCCGGGACTAGCGGGAGAAACGAGCAGTTCTTC	CASSQDSGTSGRNEQFF
NA	TRBV5-5	TRBJ2-3	NA	TGTGCCAGCAGCTCCCCCCAGCGCACAGATACGCAGTATTTT	CASSSPQRTDTQYF
many	TRBV2	TRBJ2-7	NA	TGTGCCAGCAACGGGCATTGGGCTGGGCAGGCATACGAGCAGTACTTC	CASNGHWAGQAYEQYF
many	TRBV2	TRBJ2-1	NA	TGTGCCAGCAGAGGACGCGTCTCCTACAATGAGCAGTTCTTC	CASRGRVSYNEQFF